The present T cell receptor (beta chain) was sequenced within a study of identical twins. Findings of the study overall: Weaker excess twin sharing was observed in beta out-of-frame sequences. For monozygotic twins, models underestimated out-of-frame TCR alpha sharing.

Every donor was a healthy Caucasian. TCRdb re-derived calls from the 5' RACE reads in MiXCR, one entry per CDR3 protein. Of 550,000 to 700,000 distinct CDR3 sequences in the sample, nearly 10% were seen once. The CDR3 length is 17 residues. In germline, CDR1 is MNHEY, CDR2 SVGAGI. Unmatched junction bases numbered 10, after V lost 0 bases and J lost 6 bases. In this sample, this clonotype turned up a few times. Its target is unknown. The sample was also linked to a second study, of yellow fever vaccine responses in identical twins.

Material for sequencing was PBMCs. The sequence was collected from a woman younger than 35 in good health. The chain employs TRBV6-5 and TRBJ2-1; 8 bases fit TRBD2. CDR3 DNA sequence: TGTGCCAGCAGTTACTCGAGAGGACTAGCAGCTCTCAATGAGCAGTTCTTC. Translation: CASSYSRGLAALNEQFF.